This TCR beta chain was identified in a study of regulatory T cells in long-lasting Graves disease. Turning to this clonotype: Its antigen is still unknown.

Study outcomes and limitations: Accuracy could have been hurt by small sample size. Favored usage of TRBV28, TRBJ1-2 and TRBJ2-5 was recorded in persistent disease.

TCR beta libraries were built with iRepertoire HTBI primers and Arm-PCR of CDR3 regions. TCRdb processed the multiplex PCR reads anew with MiXCR; each CDR3 protein has one entry. The sample has over 450,000 distinct CDR3 sequences, roughly 21% seen once; the top ten hold roughly 7%. Trimming removed 4 bases from V and 2 bases from J; junction bases left unmatched: 10. CDR3 length equals 16 residues. The germline V gene encodes CDR1 SGHRS and CDR2 YFSETQ. Time point of the sample: persistent/refractory GD, antithyroid drugs over 5 years with positive TRAb. PBMC RNA was the source of the TCR library. In this cohort, patients came from an endocrinology department located in Xi'an, China.

Sequenced here: peripheral blood mononuclear cells (PBMCs), sampled when the disease was refractory, from a patient treated with antithyroid drugs. V usage is TRBV5-1 and J usage is TRBJ2-3, with 7 bases that match TRBD1. This receptor was identified in a female donor with Graves disease. CDR3 sequence reads: CASSLKGRGITDTQYF. Written as DNA, the CDR3 is TGCGCCAGCAGCCTCAAGGGCAGGGGGATCACAGATACGCAGTATTTT.